Sequencing of this T cell receptor (beta chain) was carried out in a study of CD8+CD57+ T cells in acquired aplastic anemia. Study in general: When averaged, DNA from sorted CD4+ and CD8+ cells came to 2.5 to 4 ug. Healthy donor CD4+ samples were sequenced to a depth that averaged about 10.8 million reads. The study, taken as a whole, reports: Overlap between patients and controls comprised roughly 30 CD8+ CDR3 sequences. Patient and control CD8+ Simpson's diversity was not significantly different.

The use of genomic DNA as template underpinned the TCR beta VDJ and CDR3 profiling. TCRdb passed the reads through MiXCR, listing each CDR3 protein once. The sample has hundreds of thousands of distinct CDR3 sequences, roughly 64% seen once. The CDR3 spans 15 residues. V was cut by 5 bases and J by 11 bases, with 23 bases left in between. CDR1 is SEHNR and CDR2 is FQNEAQ in the germline V gene (reference sequence). With regard to this clonotype: The target antigen is unknown.

Sequencing used sorted CD4+, CD8+, or CD8+CD57+ T cells (not recorded which) from PBMCs. This receptor was taken from a human donor in good health, serving as a control. V is TRBV7-9 and J is TRBJ2-3, with D maybe TRBD2 (5 bases). The CDR3 here is CASSLPEGRRYEQYF. For the CDR3, the DNA is TGTGCCAGCAGCCTTCCCGAGGGAAGACGATACGAGCAGTATTTT.